This is a list of T cell receptor beta chains from one sample in a study of T cell responses to AZD1222 COVID-19 vaccine. The protocol was immunoSEQ multiplex PCR, while the TCRdb copy is restricted to in-frame clones and leaves out a portion. The data hold under 130,000 clones, with nearly 90% observed a single time. Source: peripheral blood, taken 28 days after the second AZD1222 dose. The receptor set was obtained from an adult who received the AZD1222 COVID-19 vaccine. Each CDR3 is given with its conserved first and last residue. Each record gives: D gene, clone size, V gene, J gene, CDR3 DNA, CDR3 protein. A D gene is named only where the DNA matches it firmly. Clone size is not always given. Where it is, it says once, few, many or a class for expanded clones.

d_call: TRBD1
clone_size: NA
v_call: TRBV6-5
j_call: TRBJ2-7
cdr3_nt: TGTGCCAGCAGTTACCGGACAGGGAGATCCTACGAGCAGTACTTC
cdr3_aa: CASSYRTGRSYEQYF

d_call: TRBD1
clone_size: NA
v_call: TRBV19
j_call: TRBJ1-6
cdr3_nt: TGTGCCAGTAGTATAGAGTGGGAACAGGGGGCTATAAATTCACCCCTCCACTTT
cdr3_aa: CASSIEWEQGAINSPLHF

d_call: TRBD1
clone_size: NA
v_call: TRBV25-1
j_call: TRBJ1-2
cdr3_nt: TGTGCCAGCAGTGAATATGGGACAGGGTCCTATGGCTACACCTTC
cdr3_aa: CASSEYGTGSYGYTF

d_call: NA
clone_size: NA
v_call: TRBV28
j_call: TRBJ1-2
cdr3_nt: TGTGCCAGCAGTTTATTCAAACGGGATTACTATGGCTACACCTTC
cdr3_aa: CASSLFKRDYYGYTF

d_call: NA
clone_size: NA
v_call: TRBV27
j_call: TRBJ2-1
cdr3_nt: TGTGCCAGCAGCCTTTCATCCTACAATGAGCAGTTCTTC
cdr3_aa: CASSLSSYNEQFF

d_call: NA
clone_size: NA
v_call: TRBV7-9
j_call: TRBJ2-1
cdr3_nt: TGTGCCAGCAGCCCCCCCCTTGTGTCTTACAATGAGCAGTTCTTC
cdr3_aa: CASSPPLVSYNEQFF

d_call: NA
clone_size: NA
v_call: TRBV5-1
j_call: TRBJ1-1
cdr3_nt: TGCGCCAGCAGCTTGGTCACGGGGCCCGCTGAAGCTTTCTTT
cdr3_aa: CASSLVTGPAEAFF

d_call: NA
clone_size: NA
v_call: TRBV6-5
j_call: TRBJ2-7
cdr3_nt: TGTGCCAGCAGTAGGGACGGTTTCTACGAGCAGTACTTC
cdr3_aa: CASSRDGFYEQYF

d_call: TRBD1
clone_size: NA
v_call: TRBV28
j_call: TRBJ1-2
cdr3_nt: TGTGCCAGCACCCCCGGGACAGCTGGCTACACCTTC
cdr3_aa: CASTPGTAGYTF

d_call: TRBD1
clone_size: NA
v_call: TRBV6-6
j_call: TRBJ1-1
cdr3_nt: TGTGCCAGCGCCCACCGGGAAATGACAGGGGGTGAAGCTTTCTTT
cdr3_aa: CASAHREMTGGEAFF

d_call: TRBD1
clone_size: NA
v_call: TRBV4-2
j_call: TRBJ1-1
cdr3_nt: TGTGCCAGCAGCCAAGTGTCACAGGGGAACCTGAACACTGAAGCTTTCTTT
cdr3_aa: CASSQVSQGNLNTEAFF

d_call: NA
clone_size: NA
v_call: TRBV6-2/TRBV6-3
j_call: TRBJ1-2
cdr3_nt: TGTGCCAGCAGTTACGCCGACAGGTCAAGTAGGGGCTACACCTTC
cdr3_aa: CASSYADRSSRGYTF

d_call: NA
clone_size: NA
v_call: TRBV4-3
j_call: TRBJ1-5
cdr3_nt: TGCGCCAGCAGCCAAGATGCCCAGTATCAGCCCCAGCATTTT
cdr3_aa: CASSQDAQYQPQHF

d_call: TRBD1
clone_size: NA
v_call: TRBV7-2
j_call: TRBJ1-1
cdr3_nt: TGTGCCAGCAGCTTCGGACAGGTCATCACTGAAGCTTTCTTT
cdr3_aa: CASSFGQVITEAFF

d_call: NA
clone_size: NA
v_call: TRBV7-2
j_call: TRBJ2-5
cdr3_nt: TGTGCCAGCAGCTTAGCAGGGCGGGAGACCCAGTACTTC
cdr3_aa: CASSLAGRETQYF

d_call: TRBD1
clone_size: NA
v_call: TRBV4-3
j_call: TRBJ1-2
cdr3_nt: TGCGCCAGCAGCCAAATCCGGGACAGGGACTATGGCTACACCTTC
cdr3_aa: CASSQIRDRDYGYTF

d_call: NA
clone_size: NA
v_call: TRBV19
j_call: TRBJ2-3
cdr3_nt: TGTGCCAGTAGTATGTTGACAGATACGCAGTATTTT
cdr3_aa: CASSMLTDTQYF

d_call: NA
clone_size: NA
v_call: TRBV5-4
j_call: TRBJ2-7
cdr3_nt: TGTGCCAGCAGCTTGACAGGGACATCCTCCTACGAGCAGTACTTC
cdr3_aa: CASSLTGTSSYEQYF

d_call: NA
clone_size: NA
v_call: TRBV28
j_call: TRBJ1-5
cdr3_nt: TGTGCCAGCAGTTTAACACTTAGCAATCAGCCCCAGCATTTT
cdr3_aa: CASSLTLSNQPQHF

d_call: TRBD1
clone_size: NA
v_call: TRBV5-1
j_call: TRBJ2-7
cdr3_nt: TGCGCCAGCAGCTTGGGACGGACAGGGACCTACGAGCAGTACTTC
cdr3_aa: CASSLGRTGTYEQYF

d_call: NA
clone_size: NA
v_call: TRBV6-5
j_call: TRBJ2-5
cdr3_nt: TGTGCCAGCAGTTACCCCGCCGTGGAGGGACAAGAGACCCAGTACTTC
cdr3_aa: CASSYPAVEGQETQYF

d_call: TRBD1
clone_size: once
v_call: TRBV18
j_call: TRBJ1-2
cdr3_nt: TGTGCCAGCTCACCGAAAGGACAGGGTAACTATGGCTACACCTTC
cdr3_aa: CASSPKGQGNYGYTF

d_call: TRBD1
clone_size: few
v_call: TRBV28
j_call: TRBJ1-6
cdr3_nt: TGTGCCAGCAGTGGACAGGCCCTTAATTCACCCCTCCACTTT
cdr3_aa: CASSGQALNSPLHF

d_call: TRBD1
clone_size: NA
v_call: TRBV7-9
j_call: TRBJ2-5
cdr3_nt: TGTGCCAGCAGCCTGGGACAGGGCAACCTGGGAGAGACCCAGTACTTC
cdr3_aa: CASSLGQGNLGETQYF

d_call: NA
clone_size: NA
v_call: TRBV4-1
j_call: TRBJ2-1
cdr3_nt: TGCGCCAGCAGCCAAGAGGGGGTGATTGTGGCCGAGCAGTTCTTC
cdr3_aa: CASSQEGVIVAEQFF

d_call: TRBD2
clone_size: NA
v_call: TRBV30
j_call: TRBJ2-2
cdr3_nt: TGTGCCTGGAGTGTTACCCTAGCGGGAGCGCCCGGGGAGCTGTTTTTT
cdr3_aa: CAWSVTLAGAPGELFF

d_call: NA
clone_size: once
v_call: TRBV28
j_call: TRBJ1-2
cdr3_nt: TGTGCCAGCAGTTTAAACAGGGACTATGGCTACACCTTC
cdr3_aa: CASSLNRDYGYTF

d_call: TRBD1
clone_size: NA
v_call: TRBV24-1
j_call: TRBJ2-3
cdr3_nt: TGTGCCACCAGAACAGGGGAAGGGGACACAGATACGCAGTATTTT
cdr3_aa: CATRTGEGDTDTQYF

d_call: TRBD1
clone_size: few
v_call: TRBV10-3
j_call: TRBJ1-3
cdr3_nt: TGTGCCATCAGTGAGTCAGTGGGACAGGGCGACGGAAACACCATATATTTT
cdr3_aa: CAISESVGQGDGNTIYF

d_call: TRBD1
clone_size: NA
v_call: TRBV10-3
j_call: TRBJ1-3
cdr3_nt: TGTGCCATCAGTTATCGACAGGGGAGTTCTGGAAACACCATATATTTT
cdr3_aa: CAISYRQGSSGNTIYF

d_call: NA
clone_size: NA
v_call: TRBV7-9
j_call: TRBJ1-4
cdr3_nt: TGTGCCAGCAGCTTAGTTGGGGGGCGCTTAGCTAATGAAAAACTGTTTTTT
cdr3_aa: CASSLVGGRLANEKLFF

d_call: TRBD1
clone_size: once
v_call: TRBV5-1
j_call: TRBJ1-5
cdr3_nt: TGCGCCAGCAGCTTGACAGGGGGCGGTAATCAGCCCCAGCATTTT
cdr3_aa: CASSLTGGGNQPQHF

d_call: NA
clone_size: few
v_call: TRBV20-1
j_call: TRBJ1-1
cdr3_nt: TGCAGTGCTAGTTTGGCGGGCGGGACTGAAGCTTTCTTT
cdr3_aa: CSASLAGGTEAFF

d_call: TRBD1
clone_size: NA
v_call: TRBV29-1
j_call: TRBJ1-1
cdr3_nt: TGCAGCGTAGTCCGGGACAGGTTGAACACTGAAGCTTTCTTT
cdr3_aa: CSVVRDRLNTEAFF

d_call: TRBD1
clone_size: NA
v_call: TRBV6-5
j_call: TRBJ2-1
cdr3_nt: TGTGCCAGCAGGCGGACAGGGGGCGATGAGCAGTTCTTC
cdr3_aa: CASRRTGGDEQFF

d_call: NA
clone_size: NA
v_call: TRBV7-6
j_call: TRBJ2-1
cdr3_nt: TGTGCCAGCAGCTTGAGAGGGGGGGGTGGCAATGAGCAGTTCTTC
cdr3_aa: CASSLRGGGGNEQFF

d_call: NA
clone_size: many
v_call: TRBV7-8
j_call: TRBJ1-1
cdr3_nt: TGTGCCAGCAGCTTAGGACAGGACCAAATGAACACTGAAGCTTTCTTT
cdr3_aa: CASSLGQDQMNTEAFF

d_call: NA
clone_size: few
v_call: TRBV11-2
j_call: TRBJ2-3
cdr3_nt: TGTGCCAGCAGCTTAGAATGGACTAGCACAGATACGCAGTATTTT
cdr3_aa: CASSLEWTSTDTQYF

d_call: NA
clone_size: NA
v_call: TRBV27
j_call: TRBJ2-6
cdr3_nt: TGTGCCAGCAGTTTCTCGATCTCTGGGGCCAACGTCCTGACTTTC
cdr3_aa: CASSFSISGANVLTF

d_call: TRBD1
clone_size: NA
v_call: TRBV28
j_call: TRBJ2-2
cdr3_nt: TGTGCCAGCAGTAGAGACAGGGACCTCACCGGGGAGCTGTTTTTT
cdr3_aa: CASSRDRDLTGELFF

d_call: TRBD2
clone_size: NA
v_call: TRBV7-2
j_call: TRBJ2-7
cdr3_nt: TGTGCCAGCAGCCGTTTCCTAGCGGGAGGTTCCTACGAGCAGTACTTC
cdr3_aa: CASSRFLAGGSYEQYF